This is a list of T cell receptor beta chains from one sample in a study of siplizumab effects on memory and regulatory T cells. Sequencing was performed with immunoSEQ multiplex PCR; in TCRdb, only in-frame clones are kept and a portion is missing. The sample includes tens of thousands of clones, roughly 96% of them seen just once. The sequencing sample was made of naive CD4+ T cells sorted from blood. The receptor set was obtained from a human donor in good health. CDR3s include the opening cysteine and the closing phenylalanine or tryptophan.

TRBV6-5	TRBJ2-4	CASSTRGAKNIQYF
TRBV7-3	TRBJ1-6	CASSQNSQSPLHF
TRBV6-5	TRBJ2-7	CASRATGQSYEQYF
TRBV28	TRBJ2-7	CASSSRDTYEQYF
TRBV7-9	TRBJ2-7	CASSLDTTARYEQYF
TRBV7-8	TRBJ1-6	CASSLLLGQGMSPLHF
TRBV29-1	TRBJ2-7	CSVGDYLYEQYF
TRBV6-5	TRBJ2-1	CASAVMGGGEQFF
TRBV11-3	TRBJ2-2	CASSPLGNTGELFF
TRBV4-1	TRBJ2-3	CASSHRDRGTDTQYF